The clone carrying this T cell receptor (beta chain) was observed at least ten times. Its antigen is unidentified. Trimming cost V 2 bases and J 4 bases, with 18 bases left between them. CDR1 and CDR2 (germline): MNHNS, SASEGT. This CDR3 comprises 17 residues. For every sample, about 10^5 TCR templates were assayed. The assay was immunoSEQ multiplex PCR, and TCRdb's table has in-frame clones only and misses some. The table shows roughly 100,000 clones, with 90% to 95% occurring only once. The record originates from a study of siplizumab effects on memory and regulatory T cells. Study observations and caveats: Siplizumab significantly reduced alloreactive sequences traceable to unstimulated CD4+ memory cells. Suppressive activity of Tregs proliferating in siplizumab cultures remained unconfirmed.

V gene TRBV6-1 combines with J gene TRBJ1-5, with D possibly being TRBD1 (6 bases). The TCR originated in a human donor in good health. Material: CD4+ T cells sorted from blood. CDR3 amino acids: CASSERIGSQGNQPQHF. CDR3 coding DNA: TGTGCCAGCAGTGAACGGATTGGGAGTCAGGGGAATCAGCCCCAGCATTTT.